These 19 T cell receptor beta chains were sequenced from one sample in a study of blood T cell repertoires in COVID-19. Sequencing used immunoSEQ multiplex PCR; TCRdb keeps in-frame clones, though not all of them. Found here are just under 85,000 clones, 75% to 85% of them singletons; the top ten hold under 35%. Sequencing used peripheral blood. All receptors come from a woman older than 75 with acute or convalescent COVID-19.

This chain connects TRBV11-3 to TRBJ2-7; 8 positions agree with TRBD1. Trimming cost V 8 bases and J 5 bases; bases outside gene matches: 17. Germline V gene data show CDR1 as SGHNT and CDR2 as YENEEA. The CDR3 is made up of 16 amino acids. CDR3 amino acids: CASAPGGQAYLNEQYF. As DNA, the CDR3 is TGTGCCAGCGCTCCTGGGGGACAGGCTTATCTCAACGAGCAGTACTTC. Using reference TRBV11-3 and TRBJ2-7 for the parts outside the CDR3, the full variable domain is EAGVVQSPRYKIIEKKQPVAFWCNPISGHNTLYWYLQNLGQGPELLIRYENEEAVDDSQLPKDRFSAERLKGVDSTLKIQPAELGDSAVYLCASAPGGQAYLNEQYFGPGTRLTVT.

In this sample, this clone turned up many times. V gene TRBV5-1 combines with J gene TRBJ2-2; D remains ambiguous. V lost 0 bases and J lost 0, with 3 bases in between. CDR1 SGHRS and CDR2 YFSETQ come from the germline V gene. This CDR3 region has 14 residues. CDR3 protein: CASSLDTNTGELFF. CDR3 in DNA: TGCGCCAGCAGCTTGGACACGAACACCGGGGAGCTGTTTTTT. The entire variable domain, with the rest obtained from reference TRBV5-1 and TRBJ2-2, is as follows: KAGVTQTPRYLIKTRGQQVTLSCSPISGHRSVSWYQQTPGQGLQFLFEYFSETQRNKGNFPGRFSGRQFSNSRSEMNVSTLELGDSALYLCASSLDTNTGELFFGEGSRLTVL.

The chain combines TRBV12-3 or TRBV12-4 with TRBJ2-3, with TRBD1 matching over 7 bases. J gave up 6 bases and V 6 bases, and 6 bases lay outside the gene matches. This CDR3 has 13 amino acids. The CDR3 nucleotides are TGTGCCAGCAGCCGGGACAGCGGTGATACGCAGTATTTT. Amino acids: CASSRDSGDTQYF.

This clone was observed a single time. The rearrangement links TRBV11-2 to TRBJ2-7; the D gene is possibly TRBD2 (5 bases). CDR3 length: 14 amino acids. The germline V and J ends were trimmed by 5 bases and 5 bases, with 16 bases remaining between them. Germline V gives CDR1 SGHAT, CDR2 FQNNGV. CDR3 residues: CASSRVGSENEQYF. In DNA form, the CDR3 reads TGTGCCAGCAGCCGAGTGGGTAGCGAGAACGAGCAGTACTTC. Full variable domain (outside the CDR3, taken from reference TRBV11-2 and TRBJ2-7): EAGVAQSPRYKIIEKRQSVAFWCNPISGHATLYWYQQILGQGPKLLIQFQNNGVVDDSQLPKDRFSAERLKGVDSTLKIQPAKLEDSAVYLCASSRVGSENEQYFGPGTRLTVT.

The V gene is TRBV7-9, the J gene TRBJ1-4; D perhaps matches TRBD1 (6 bases). V lost 5 bases and J lost 0, with 19 bases in between. From germline, CDR1 is SEHNR and CDR2 FQNEAQ (reference sequence). This CDR3 is 18 amino acids long. CDR3 in DNA: TGTGCCAGCAGCCGGGATAGGGGGTTCGAGGCAACTAATGAAAAACTGTTTTTT. Translation gives CASSRDRGFEATNEKLFF.

The chain has TRBV10-3 and TRBJ2-5, with 8 bases lining up with TRBD2. Per germline, CDR1 ENHRY and CDR2 SYGVKD. Trimming took 8 bases from V and 0 from J; bases not matched to a gene: 5. The CDR3 length is 14 residues. The CDR3 sequence is CAIARGGYQETQYF. As DNA, the CDR3 is TGTGCCATCGCCCGGGGGGGATACCAAGAGACCCAGTACTTC.

This chain links TRBV24-1 with TRBJ2-5; no definite D call. The CDR3 totals 14 residues. Between the trimmed V and J ends, which lost 1 base and 1 base, there was a span of 6 bases. Germline V gene data show CDR1 as KGHDR and CDR2 as SFDVKD. The CDR3 region is CATSDFSPQETQYF. CDR3 in DNA: TGTGCCACCAGTGATTTTAGCCCCCAAGAGACCCAGTACTTC.

This clone showed up just a few times. The rearrangement joins TRBV5-1 to TRBJ2-2, with 7 nucleotides matching TRBD2. This CDR3 is 14 amino acids long. Trimming cost V 4 bases and J 4 bases; bases outside gene matches: 4. Germline V gene data show CDR1 as SGHRS and CDR2 as YFSETQ. CDR3 in amino acids: CASSPGGITGELFF. Written as DNA, the CDR3 is TGCGCCAGCAGCCCGGGGGGTATCACCGGGGAGCTGTTTTTT.

The V and J genes are TRBV6-5 and TRBJ2-5; TRBD2 matches 7 bases. Germline V gene sequence: CDR1 MNHEY, CDR2 SVGAGI. V shed 7 bases and J 6 bases; nucleotides not matched to a gene: 8. The CDR3 runs 13 residues. As DNA, the CDR3 is TGTGCCAGCACGCCCACGGGGGGAAAGACCCAGTACTTC. It is translated as CASTPTGGKTQYF.

This chain links TRBV6-2 or TRBV6-3 with TRBJ1-2; the match to TRBD1 covers 7 bases. The length of the CDR3 is 15 residues. From germline, CDR1 is MNHEY and CDR2 SVGEGT. The ends lost 5 bases at V and 0 bases at J; junction bases unmatched: 6. The CDR3 DNA sequence: TGTGCCAGCAGTCCCGGGGACAGAGCTAACTATGGCTACACCTTC. Translating it yields CASSPGDRANYGYTF.

The V call is TRBV28, the J call TRBJ1-2, with 12 bases matching TRBD1. The junction had 4 bases not matched to a gene; V was cut back by 1 base and J by 13 bases. Germline V lookup: CDR1 MDHEN, CDR2 SYDVKM. The CDR3 has 13 residues. CDR3 residues: CASSLLGQGAFTF. CDR3 in DNA: TGTGCCAGCAGTTTATTGGGACAGGGGGCTTTCACCTTC.

This clone appeared a single time. The chain carries TRBV7-3 and TRBJ2-3, with 8 bases fitting TRBD2. Germline V CDR1 and CDR2: SGHTA, FQGTGA. V lost 3 bases, J lost 2 bases, and 4 bases stayed unmatched. CDR3 length equals 15 residues. The CDR3 is CASSLGSGVTDTQYF. As DNA, the CDR3 is TGTGCCAGCAGCTTGGGTAGCGGGGTCACAGATACGCAGTATTTT.

This clone is labeled medium-sized (0.01 to 0.1%). The chain combines TRBV24-1 with TRBJ2-3; D possibly corresponds to TRBD2 (5 bases). Trimming shortened V by 5 bases and J by 1 base, and 12 bases separated the two germline ends. The CDR3 loop spans 15 amino acids. Germline CDR1 reads KGHDR; CDR2 reads SFDVKD. CDR3 protein: CATSGEKMGTDTQYF. CDR3 nucleotides: TGTGCCACCAGTGGGGAGAAGATGGGCACAGATACGCAGTATTTT.

This chain connects TRBV7-2 to TRBJ2-7; 10 bases match TRBD2. Trimming at V came to 1 base and at J to 6 bases, leaving 6 bases not matched to a gene. The CDR3 runs 15 residues. In germline, CDR1 is SGHTA, CDR2 FQGNSA. In DNA, the CDR3 is TGTGCCAGCAGCTTAGTCGGGACTAGCGTGGGCGAGCAGTACTTC. Protein product: CASSLVGTSVGEQYF.

Worth noting for this clone: At one end, the junction sequence differs from germline, possibly due to a read error. This rearrangement joins TRBV29-1 to TRBJ2-6, with D unresolved. Germline-derived CDR1 and CDR2 are SQVTM and ANQGSEA. The CDR3 is made up of 12 amino acids. The CDR3: CSVEAGANVLTF. CDR3 coding DNA: TGCAGCGTCGAAGCAGGGGCCAACGTCCTGACTTTC.

This clone was counted once. The chain is built from TRBV3-1 (or the pseudogene TRBV3-2) and TRBJ2-5; 8 nucleotides align to TRBD1. The CDR3 runs 15 residues. V was clipped by 4 bases and J by 2 bases; unmatched bases: 6. Germline CDR1 is LGHDT and CDR2 is YNNKEL (reference sequence). Written as DNA, the CDR3 is TGTGCCAGCAGCCTAACCGGGACAGGTCAAGAGACCCAGTACTTC. This translates into CASSLTGTGQETQYF.

The chain uses TRBV5-6 and TRBJ2-2; D remains ambiguous. CDR3 length: 12 amino acids. Germline CDR1 and CDR2: SGHDT and YYEEEE. V lost 4 bases, J lost 7 bases, and 8 bases lay in between. The CDR3 DNA sequence: TGTGCCAGCAGCGCGAGAGGCGGGGAGCTGTTTTTT. Protein sequence: CASSARGGELFF.

The chain recombines TRBV11-3 with TRBJ1-6, with TRBD1 identical over 7 bases. The CDR3 extends over 14 amino acids. Germline V gene sequence: CDR1 SGHNT, CDR2 YENEEA. V shed 5 bases and J 7 bases; nucleotides not matched to a gene: 5. The CDR3 DNA is TGTGCCAGCAGCCGGACAGGCGGCAATTCACCCCTCCACTTT. It is translated as CASSRTGGNSPLHF.

This chain connects TRBV19 to TRBJ2-1; D is possibly TRBD1 (6 bases). V lost 6 bases and J lost 6, with 21 bases in between. CDR3 size: 16 residues. CDR1 and CDR2 from the germline V gene are LNHDA and SQIVND (reference sequence). This CDR3 is CASSPSNRVFGNEQFF. CDR3 DNA: TGTGCCAGTAGCCCATCGAACAGGGTATTCGGCAATGAGCAGTTCTTC.